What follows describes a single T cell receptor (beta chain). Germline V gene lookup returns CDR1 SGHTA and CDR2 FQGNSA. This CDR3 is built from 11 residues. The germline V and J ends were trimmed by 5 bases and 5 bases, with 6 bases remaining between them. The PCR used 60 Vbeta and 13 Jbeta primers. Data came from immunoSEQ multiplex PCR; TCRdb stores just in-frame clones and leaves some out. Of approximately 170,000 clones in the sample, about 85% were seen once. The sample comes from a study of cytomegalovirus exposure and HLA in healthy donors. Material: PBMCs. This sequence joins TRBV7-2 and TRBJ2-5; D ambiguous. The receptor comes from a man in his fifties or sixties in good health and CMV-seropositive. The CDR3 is CASSPFETQYF. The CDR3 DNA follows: TGTGCCAGCAGCCCTTTTGAGACCCAGTACTTC.